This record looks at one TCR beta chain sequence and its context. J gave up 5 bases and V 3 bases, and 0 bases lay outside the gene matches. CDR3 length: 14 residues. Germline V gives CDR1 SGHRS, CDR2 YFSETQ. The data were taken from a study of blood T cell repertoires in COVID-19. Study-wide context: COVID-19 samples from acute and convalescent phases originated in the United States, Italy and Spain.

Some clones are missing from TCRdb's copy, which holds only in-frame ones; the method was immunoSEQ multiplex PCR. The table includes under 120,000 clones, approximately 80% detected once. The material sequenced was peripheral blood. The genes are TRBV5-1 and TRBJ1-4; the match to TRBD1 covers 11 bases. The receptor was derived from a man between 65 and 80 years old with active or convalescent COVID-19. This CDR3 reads CASSWTGGNEKLFF. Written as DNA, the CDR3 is TGCGCCAGCAGCTGGACAGGGGGCAATGAAAAACTGTTTTTT.